This entry features one TCR beta chain sequence. Its antigen remains undetermined. No much larger clonotype is one base removed from it; base qualities were not supplied. The time point label here, explained by the study, means: roughly ten-day in vitro stimulation with candidate neoantigen peptide 5. For each enrolled patient, mismatch repair deficiency was established using either polymerase chain reaction or immunohistochemistry. Three patients who responded to pembrolizumab therapy underwent TCR sequencing. Each of several ELISpot-reactive candidate neoantigen peptides was used in a roughly 11-day in vitro stimulation prior to TCR sequencing. A control culture without peptide was run identically and served as baseline for clone fold-change calculations. In the phase II trial, pembrolizumab PD-1 blockade was tested prospectively in advanced mismatch repair-deficient cancers, no matter which tissue of origin the cancers came from.

This record belongs to a study of PD-1 blockade in mismatch repair-deficient tumors (dated by TCRdb to 2017 to 2019). In the study overall: Between late 2013 and late 2016, the trial enrolled roughly 80 consecutive patients with about a dozen types of mismatch repair-deficient cancer, all of whom had received prior treatment and were progressing. Tumor-associated T cell clones were tracked in the peripheral blood of patients responding to PD-1 blockade by deep sequencing of TCR CDR3 regions. General conclusions and limits of the study: Clonal expansion was elicited by three of the seven peptides, yielding 140 or so unique blood TCRs of which seven were also found in tumor, and every positive peptide was derived from frameshift mutations. Clones residing in the tumor, which were often undetectable in blood before treatment, expanded quickly after pembrolizumab and then contracted, generally before radiologic responses.

The library was generated by the immunoSEQ multiplex PCR assay. Turning to the authors' computational methods: A clone was classified as neoantigen-specific if the clone expanded significantly in response to the relevant peptide and did not expand significantly in response to any other peptide tested. Imported from immuneACCESS, the table was reduced by TCRdb to in-frame sequences with V and J called. These copies leave out some clones; in studies compared against another copy, an unresolved V gene accounts for under half, and the cause of the remainder is not known. V and J calls and clone size come straight from that table; D and trimming were deduced from the DNA. The sample yields roughly 15,000 clones; roughly 80% were counted once. The top ten hold 11% of the sample. Inclusive of the bounding cysteine and phenylalanine, the CDR3 is 13 residues long. Here the CDR3 DNA is all that survives: 39 bases in frame from base 1. The germline V and J ends show losses of 8 bases and 4 bases respectively, and no gene match explains 7 bases of the junction. CDR1 MDHEN and CDR2 SYDVKM are derived from the germline V gene.

Recombination connected TRBV28 to TRBJ1-2, with 7 bases in between that match TRBD1. Material: cells cultured in vitro, obtained from a patient treated with pembrolizumab. This sequence originates from an adult with mismatch repair-deficient cancer. Read as DNA, the sequence is TGTGCCAGCCGAGGGGGCGGCGTCTATGGCTACACCTTC. Its protein product is CASRGGGVYGYTF.